This T cell receptor beta chain was profiled in a study of T cells in Graves' hyperthyroidism and ophthalmopathy. The length of the CDR3 is 16 residues. V lost 0 bases and J 0 bases, leaving 12 bases between the germline ends. Germline-derived CDR1 and CDR2 are LGHDT and YNNKEL (reference sequence). Amplification of TCR beta CDR3 regions used RNA as the template. The primer set for the first-round RT-PCR of the TCR CDR3 was HTBI. TCRdb reanalysed the multiplex PCR reads using MiXCR and keeps one entry per CDR3 protein. The data contain under 200,000 distinct CDR3 sequences, less than 10% of them singletons. This clonotype has at least ten counts.

This clonotype originated in a woman younger than 35 with Graves' hyperthyroidism that later progressed to Graves' ophthalmopathy. This chain connects TRBV3-1 to TRBJ2-7, with D possibly TRBD2 on 5 matching bases. The source material was blood. CDR3 sequence reads: CASSQEAAVFSYEQYF. The CDR3 region has the DNA TGTGCCAGCAGCCAAGAAGCGGCGGTTTTCTCCTACGAGCAGTACTTC.